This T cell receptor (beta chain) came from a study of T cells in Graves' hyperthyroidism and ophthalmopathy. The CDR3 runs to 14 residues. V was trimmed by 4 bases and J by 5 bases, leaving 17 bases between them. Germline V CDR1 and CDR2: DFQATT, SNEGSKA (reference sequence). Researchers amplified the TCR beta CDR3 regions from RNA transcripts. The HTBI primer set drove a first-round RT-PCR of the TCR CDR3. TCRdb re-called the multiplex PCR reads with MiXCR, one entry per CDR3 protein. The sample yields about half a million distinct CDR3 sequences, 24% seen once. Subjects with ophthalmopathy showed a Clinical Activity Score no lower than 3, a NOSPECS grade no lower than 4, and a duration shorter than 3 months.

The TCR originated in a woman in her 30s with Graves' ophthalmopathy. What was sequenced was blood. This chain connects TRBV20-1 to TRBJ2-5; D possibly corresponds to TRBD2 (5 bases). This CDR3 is CSATPGLRGETQYF. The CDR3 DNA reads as TGCAGTGCTACTCCGGGTCTTCGAGGGGAGACCCAGTACTTC.